The rows below give T cell receptor beta chains drawn from one sample of a study of blood T cell repertoires in COVID-19. Sequencing was performed with immunoSEQ multiplex PCR; in TCRdb, only in-frame clones are kept and a portion is missing. Counted here are roughly 310,000 clones, about 90% occurring once; the ten biggest clones make up 2.5% to 3%. The sequencing sample was made of peripheral blood. The receptors stem from a young woman with COVID-19, enrolled during active disease. Both conserved end residues are part of each CDR3. Each record gives: CDR3 protein, V gene, J gene.

CDR3 protein: CASSFGTDSNQPQHF; V gene: TRBV27; J gene: TRBJ1-5
CDR3 protein: CASTSGTYGYTF; V gene: TRBV25-1; J gene: TRBJ1-2
CDR3 protein: CASKQGTGNTIYF; V gene: TRBV5-1; J gene: TRBJ1-3
CDR3 protein: CASSGGLRNYGYTF; V gene: TRBV5-1; J gene: TRBJ1-2
CDR3 protein: CASSSGGTGEQYF; V gene: TRBV7-6; J gene: TRBJ2-7
CDR3 protein: CASSSLVGGEQYF; V gene: TRBV11-2; J gene: TRBJ2-7
CDR3 protein: CSVAAGDSNQPQHF; V gene: TRBV29-1; J gene: TRBJ1-5
CDR3 protein: CASSGSGVPNYGYTF; V gene: TRBV4-1; J gene: TRBJ1-2
CDR3 protein: CAWSVVRGGVSYEQYF; V gene: TRBV30; J gene: TRBJ2-7
CDR3 protein: CASSYQASTDTQYF; V gene: TRBV6-5; J gene: TRBJ2-3
CDR3 protein: CASSRGQGGNTEAFF; V gene: TRBV27; J gene: TRBJ1-1
CDR3 protein: CASSMQGTYNEQFF; V gene: TRBV19; J gene: TRBJ2-1
CDR3 protein: CASSPDRTSYEQYF; V gene: TRBV28; J gene: TRBJ2-7
CDR3 protein: CASSPQGVQPQHF; V gene: TRBV7-9; J gene: TRBJ1-5
CDR3 protein: CAWTPDGLGNTIYF; V gene: TRBV30; J gene: TRBJ1-3
CDR3 protein: CASSLVSAGQSYEQYF; V gene: TRBV11-2; J gene: TRBJ2-7
CDR3 protein: CASSETGSRGYTF; V gene: TRBV6-1; J gene: TRBJ1-2
CDR3 protein: CASSYHGTPEDAQYF; V gene: TRBV6-5; J gene: TRBJ2-7
CDR3 protein: CASRREDSSYNEQFF; V gene: TRBV27; J gene: TRBJ2-1
CDR3 protein: CASSSPVGSIAGATSYEQYF; V gene: TRBV27; J gene: TRBJ2-7
CDR3 protein: CASSLLGQGIGYEQYF; V gene: TRBV28; J gene: TRBJ2-7
CDR3 protein: CASSHLAGGNYGYTF; V gene: TRBV3-1/TRBV3-2; J gene: TRBJ1-2
CDR3 protein: CASSGTSGSYRFF; V gene: TRBV6-5; J gene: TRBJ2-1
CDR3 protein: CASSSSGTGVTGELFF; V gene: TRBV19; J gene: TRBJ2-2
CDR3 protein: CSVGQGSEKLFF; V gene: TRBV29-1; J gene: TRBJ1-4
CDR3 protein: CASSRSMNTEAFF; V gene: TRBV12-3/TRBV12-4; J gene: TRBJ1-1
CDR3 protein: CASSQDQGGTQPQHF; V gene: TRBV4-1; J gene: TRBJ1-5
CDR3 protein: CASSFSLDRDYEQYF; V gene: TRBV11-2; J gene: TRBJ2-7
CDR3 protein: CAISSSGQANYGYTF; V gene: TRBV10-3; J gene: TRBJ1-2
CDR3 protein: CATSRDPRDTQYF; V gene: TRBV15; J gene: TRBJ2-3
CDR3 protein: CASTRTGTTNYGYTF; V gene: TRBV6-5; J gene: TRBJ1-2
CDR3 protein: CASGGIAQETQYF; V gene: TRBV6-5; J gene: TRBJ2-5
CDR3 protein: CASETRTGGGYTF; V gene: TRBV19; J gene: TRBJ1-2
CDR3 protein: CASSIEHPVSTDTQYF; V gene: TRBV19; J gene: TRBJ2-3
CDR3 protein: CASSLTGGAYEQYF; V gene: TRBV5-1; J gene: TRBJ2-7
CDR3 protein: CASSLFGPGGGYGYTF; V gene: TRBV5-4; J gene: TRBJ1-2
CDR3 protein: CASSLASSGSGGRQFF; V gene: TRBV5-6; J gene: TRBJ2-1
CDR3 protein: CASSQYLLQGSYGYTF; V gene: TRBV4-2; J gene: TRBJ1-2
CDR3 protein: CASSTGTGRNTEAFF; V gene: TRBV7-9; J gene: TRBJ1-1
CDR3 protein: CASSLILIDLNTEAFF; V gene: TRBV7-3; J gene: TRBJ1-1
CDR3 protein: CASSDHPAGGPEQYF; V gene: TRBV25-1; J gene: TRBJ2-7
CDR3 protein: CASSPNRRMWGYTF; V gene: TRBV7-2; J gene: TRBJ1-2
CDR3 protein: CASSFPGVEESNQPQHF; V gene: TRBV28; J gene: TRBJ1-5
CDR3 protein: CASSLGPTGASYEQYF; V gene: TRBV11-2; J gene: TRBJ2-7
CDR3 protein: CASSTWEDSYNEQFF; V gene: TRBV5-1; J gene: TRBJ2-1
CDR3 protein: CASSYVRQGLNQPQHF; V gene: TRBV6-2/TRBV6-3; J gene: TRBJ1-5
CDR3 protein: CSVEDRGLADTQYF; V gene: TRBV29-1; J gene: TRBJ2-3
CDR3 protein: CAWSSYRGTGVSQPQHF; V gene: TRBV30; J gene: TRBJ1-5
CDR3 protein: CASSLAGFVTEAFF; V gene: TRBV27; J gene: TRBJ1-1
CDR3 protein: CASSSERTGGEQYF; V gene: TRBV11-3; J gene: TRBJ2-7
CDR3 protein: CASSQDLGVRNIQYF; V gene: TRBV3-1/TRBV3-2; J gene: TRBJ2-4
CDR3 protein: CASSPGQGSSYEQYF; V gene: TRBV7-2; J gene: TRBJ2-7
CDR3 protein: CASSLGLAEAYEQYF; V gene: TRBV5-4; J gene: TRBJ2-7
CDR3 protein: CASSLGEYQETQYF; V gene: TRBV7-8; J gene: TRBJ2-5